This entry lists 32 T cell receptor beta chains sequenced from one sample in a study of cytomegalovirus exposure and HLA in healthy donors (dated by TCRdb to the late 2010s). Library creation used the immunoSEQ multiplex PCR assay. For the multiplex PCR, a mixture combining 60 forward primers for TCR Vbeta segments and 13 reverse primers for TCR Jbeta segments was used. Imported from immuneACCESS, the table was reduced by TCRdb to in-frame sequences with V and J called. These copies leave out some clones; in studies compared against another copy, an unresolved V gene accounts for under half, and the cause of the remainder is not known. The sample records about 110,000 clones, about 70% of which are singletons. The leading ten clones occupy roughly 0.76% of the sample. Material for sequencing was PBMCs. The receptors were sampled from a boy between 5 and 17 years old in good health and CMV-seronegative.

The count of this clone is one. The CDR3 loop is CASSPQGLVETQYF. CDR3 nucleotides: TGTGCCAGCAGCCCGCAAGGACTGGTAGAGACCCAGTACTTC. The chain couples TRBV5-4 to TRBJ2-5; D may be TRBD2 (5 bases). With 4 bases removed from V and 4 bases from J, the gap between germline ends came to 14 bases. CDR1 is SGHNT, CDR2 YYREEE, per germline (reference sequence). The CDR3 runs to 14 residues.

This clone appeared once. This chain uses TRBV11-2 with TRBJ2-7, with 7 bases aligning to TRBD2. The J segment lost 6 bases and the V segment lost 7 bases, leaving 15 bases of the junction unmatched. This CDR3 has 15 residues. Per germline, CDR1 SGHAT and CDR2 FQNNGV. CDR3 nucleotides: TGTGCCAGCACCCTAGACGGGGGGATTACAGGCGAGCAGTACTTC. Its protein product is CASTLDGGITGEQYF.

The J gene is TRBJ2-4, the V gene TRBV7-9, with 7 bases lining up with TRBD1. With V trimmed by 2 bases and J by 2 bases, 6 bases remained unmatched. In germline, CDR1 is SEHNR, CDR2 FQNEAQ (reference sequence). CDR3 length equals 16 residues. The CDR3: CASSLWDSGSKNIQYF. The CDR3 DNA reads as TGTGCCAGCAGCTTATGGGACAGCGGATCCAAAAACATTCAGTACTTC.

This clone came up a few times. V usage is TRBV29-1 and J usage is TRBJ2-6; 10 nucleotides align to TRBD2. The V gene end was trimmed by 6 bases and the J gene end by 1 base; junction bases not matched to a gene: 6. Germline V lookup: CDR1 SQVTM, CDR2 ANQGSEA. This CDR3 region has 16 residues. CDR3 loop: CSVSSGSRSGANVLTF. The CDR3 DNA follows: TGCAGCGTGTCTAGCGGGAGTCGGTCTGGGGCCAACGTCCTGACTTTC.

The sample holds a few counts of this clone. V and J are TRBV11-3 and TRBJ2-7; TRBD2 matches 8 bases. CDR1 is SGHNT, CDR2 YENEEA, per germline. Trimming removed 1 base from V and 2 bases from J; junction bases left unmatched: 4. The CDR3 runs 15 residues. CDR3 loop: CASSLAGGSTYEQYF. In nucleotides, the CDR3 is TGTGCCAGCAGCTTAGCGGGAGGGTCCACCTACGAGCAGTACTTC.

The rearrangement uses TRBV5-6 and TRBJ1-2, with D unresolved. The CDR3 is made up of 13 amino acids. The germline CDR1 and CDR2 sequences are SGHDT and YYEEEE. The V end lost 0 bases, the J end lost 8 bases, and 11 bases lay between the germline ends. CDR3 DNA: TGTGCCAGCAGCTTGGCCGGAGGTGAAGGCTACACCTTC. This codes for CASSLAGGEGYTF.

The CDR3 DNA is TGTGCCAGCAGCCTAGGGGCAGGTCAGAACGAGCAGTACTTC. It is translated as CASSLGAGQNEQYF. The rearrangement joins TRBV7-9 to TRBJ2-7, with D possibly being TRBD1 (5 bases). The germline gives CDR1 SEHNR, CDR2 FQNEAQ (reference sequence). V was clipped by 5 bases and J by 5 bases, with 16 bases between them. The CDR3 totals 14 residues.

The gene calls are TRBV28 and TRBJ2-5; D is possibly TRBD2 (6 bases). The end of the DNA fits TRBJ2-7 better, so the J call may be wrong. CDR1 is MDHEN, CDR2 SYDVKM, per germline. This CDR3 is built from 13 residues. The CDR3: CASSLTSWYEQYF. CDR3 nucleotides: TGTGCCAGCAGTTTAACTAGCTGGTACGAGCAGTACTTC.

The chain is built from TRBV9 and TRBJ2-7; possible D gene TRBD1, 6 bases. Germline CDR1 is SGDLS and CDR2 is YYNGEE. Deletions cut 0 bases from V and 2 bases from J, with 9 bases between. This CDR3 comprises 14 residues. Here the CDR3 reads CASSVGGGTYEQYF. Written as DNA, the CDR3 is TGTGCCAGCAGCGTAGGAGGGGGAACCTACGAGCAGTACTTC. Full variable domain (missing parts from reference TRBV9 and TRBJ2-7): DSGVTQTPKHLITATGQRVTLRCSPRSGDLSVYWYQQSLDQGLQFLIQYYNGEERAKGNILERFSAQQFPDLHSELNLSSLELGDSALYFCASSVGGGTYEQYFGPGTRLTVT.

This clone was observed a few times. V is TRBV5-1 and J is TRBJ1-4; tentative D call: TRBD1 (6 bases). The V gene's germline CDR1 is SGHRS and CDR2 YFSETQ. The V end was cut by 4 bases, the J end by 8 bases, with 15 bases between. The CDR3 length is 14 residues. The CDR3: CASSPWTAKEKLFF. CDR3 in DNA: TGCGCCAGCAGCCCATGGACAGCCAAAGAAAAACTGTTTTTT.

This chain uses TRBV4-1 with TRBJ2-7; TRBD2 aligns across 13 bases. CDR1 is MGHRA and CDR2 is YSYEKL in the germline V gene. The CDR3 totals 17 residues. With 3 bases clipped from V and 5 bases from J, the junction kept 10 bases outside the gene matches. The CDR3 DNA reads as TGCGCCAGCAGCCATGGGGTACTAGCGGGAGGGAAGAACGAGCAGTACTTC. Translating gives CASSHGVLAGGKNEQYF.

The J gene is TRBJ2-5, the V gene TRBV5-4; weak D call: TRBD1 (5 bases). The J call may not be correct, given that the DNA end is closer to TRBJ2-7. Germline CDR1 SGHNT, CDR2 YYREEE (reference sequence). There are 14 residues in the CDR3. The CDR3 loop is CASSFVDSSSEQYF. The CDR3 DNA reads TGTGCCAGCAGCTTTGTAGACAGCTCTTCCGAGCAGTACTTC.

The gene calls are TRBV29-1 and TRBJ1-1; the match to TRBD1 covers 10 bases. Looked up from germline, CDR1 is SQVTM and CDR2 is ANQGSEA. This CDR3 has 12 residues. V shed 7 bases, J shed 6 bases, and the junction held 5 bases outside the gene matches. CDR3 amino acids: CSAGQGVSEAFF. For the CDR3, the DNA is TGCAGCGCTGGACAGGGGGTTTCTGAAGCTTTCTTT.

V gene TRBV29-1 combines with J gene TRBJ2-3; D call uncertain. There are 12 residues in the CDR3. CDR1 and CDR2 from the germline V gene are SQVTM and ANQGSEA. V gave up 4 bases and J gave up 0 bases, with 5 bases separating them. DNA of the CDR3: TGCAGCGTTGGGCAGAGCACAGATACGCAGTATTTT. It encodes CSVGQSTDTQYF.

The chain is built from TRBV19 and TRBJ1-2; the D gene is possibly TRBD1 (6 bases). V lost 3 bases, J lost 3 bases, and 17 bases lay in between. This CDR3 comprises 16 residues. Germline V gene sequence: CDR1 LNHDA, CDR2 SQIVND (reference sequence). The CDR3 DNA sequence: TGTGCCAGTAGTATGGGCAGGGCCTCAGGGGACTATGGCTACACCTTC. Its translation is CASSMGRASGDYGYTF.

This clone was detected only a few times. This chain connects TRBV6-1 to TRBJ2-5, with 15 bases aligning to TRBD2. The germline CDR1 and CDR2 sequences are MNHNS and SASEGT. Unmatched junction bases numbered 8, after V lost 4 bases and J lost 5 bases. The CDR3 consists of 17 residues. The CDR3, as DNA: TGTGCCAGCAGTGGTCGGACTAGCGGGGGGGCTGTGGAGACCCAGTACTTC. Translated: CASSGRTSGGAVETQYF.

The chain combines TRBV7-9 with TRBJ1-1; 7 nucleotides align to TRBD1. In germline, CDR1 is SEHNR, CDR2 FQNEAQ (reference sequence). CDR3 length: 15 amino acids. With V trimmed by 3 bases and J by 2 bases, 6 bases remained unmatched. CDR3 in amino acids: CASSFRTGRNTEAFF. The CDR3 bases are TGTGCCAGCAGCTTCAGGACAGGTCGAAACACTGAAGCTTTCTTT.

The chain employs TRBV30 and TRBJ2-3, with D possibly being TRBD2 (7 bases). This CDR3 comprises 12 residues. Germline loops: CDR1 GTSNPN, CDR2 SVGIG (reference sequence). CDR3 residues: CAEGGYTDTQYF. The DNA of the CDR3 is TGTGCGGAGGGGGGGTACACAGATACGCAGTATTTT. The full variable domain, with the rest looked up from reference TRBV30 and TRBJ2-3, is SQTIHQWPATLVQPVGSPLSLECTVEGTSNPNLYWYRQAAGRGLQLLFYSVGIGQISSEVPQNLSASRPQDRQFILSSKKLLLSDSGFYLCAEGGYTDTQYFGPGTRLTVL.

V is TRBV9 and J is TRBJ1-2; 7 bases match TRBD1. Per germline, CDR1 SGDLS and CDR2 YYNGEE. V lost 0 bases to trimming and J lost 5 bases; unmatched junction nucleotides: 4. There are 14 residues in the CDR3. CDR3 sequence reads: CASSVVPTGYGYTF. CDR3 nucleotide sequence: TGTGCCAGCAGCGTAGTTCCGACAGGGTATGGCTACACCTTC.

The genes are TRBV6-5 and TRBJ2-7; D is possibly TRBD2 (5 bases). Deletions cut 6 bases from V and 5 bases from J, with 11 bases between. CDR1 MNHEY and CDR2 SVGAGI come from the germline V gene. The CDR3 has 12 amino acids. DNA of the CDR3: TGTGCCAGCAGACGACCCGGGAACGAGCAGTACTTC. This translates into CASRRPGNEQYF.

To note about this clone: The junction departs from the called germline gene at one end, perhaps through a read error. The CDR3 sequence is CAGSLRQEQYF. The DNA of the CDR3 is TGTGCCGGCAGTCTTAGACAGGAGCAGTACTTC. The chain joins TRBV6-6 to TRBJ2-7; tentative D call: TRBD1 (5 bases). CDR1 and CDR2 from the germline V gene are MNHNY and SVGAGI (reference sequence). This CDR3 region has 11 residues.

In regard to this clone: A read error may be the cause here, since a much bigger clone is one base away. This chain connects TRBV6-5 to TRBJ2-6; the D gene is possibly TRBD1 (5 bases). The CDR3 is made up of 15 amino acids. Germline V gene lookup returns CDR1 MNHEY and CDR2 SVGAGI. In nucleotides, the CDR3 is TGTTCCAGCAATGACAGCCCCTCTGGGGCCAACGTCCTGACTTTC. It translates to CSSNDSPSGANVLTF.

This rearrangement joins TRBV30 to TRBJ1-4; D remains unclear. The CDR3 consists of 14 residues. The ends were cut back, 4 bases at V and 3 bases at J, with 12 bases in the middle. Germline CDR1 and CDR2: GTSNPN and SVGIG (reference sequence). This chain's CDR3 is CAWTEGASNEKLFF. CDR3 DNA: TGTGCCTGGACCGAGGGTGCGTCTAATGAAAAACTGTTTTTT. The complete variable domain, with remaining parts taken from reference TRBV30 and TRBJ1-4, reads SQTIHQWPATLVQPVGSPLSLECTVEGTSNPNLYWYRQAAGRGLQLLFYSVGIGQISSEVPQNLSASRPQDRQFILSSKKLLLSDSGFYLCAWTEGASNEKLFFGSGTQLSVL.

The CDR3 DNA sequence: TGTGCCAGCGGGGGGGGGCAAGGGACGCATTCACCCCTCCACTTT. It codes for CASGGGQGTHSPLHF. The chain employs TRBV2 and TRBJ1-6; TRBD1 is a possible D gene (6 bases). CDR1 is SNHLY and CDR2 is FYNNEI in the germline V gene. Trimming removed 8 bases at V and 8 bases at J, with 19 bases between. The length of the CDR3 is 15 residues.

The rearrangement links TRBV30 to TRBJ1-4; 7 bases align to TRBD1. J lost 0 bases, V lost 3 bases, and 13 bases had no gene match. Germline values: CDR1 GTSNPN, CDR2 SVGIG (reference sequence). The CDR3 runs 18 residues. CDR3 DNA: TGTGCCTGGAGCCCCCGCCGGGACAGCTACTCAACTAATGAAAAACTGTTTTTT. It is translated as CAWSPRRDSYSTNEKLFF.

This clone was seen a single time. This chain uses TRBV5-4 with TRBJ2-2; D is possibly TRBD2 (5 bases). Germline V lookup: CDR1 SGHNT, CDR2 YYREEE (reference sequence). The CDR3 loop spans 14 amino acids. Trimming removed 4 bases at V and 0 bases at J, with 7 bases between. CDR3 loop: CASSRETNTGELFF. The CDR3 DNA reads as TGTGCCAGCAGCAGGGAGACGAACACCGGGGAGCTGTTTTTT.

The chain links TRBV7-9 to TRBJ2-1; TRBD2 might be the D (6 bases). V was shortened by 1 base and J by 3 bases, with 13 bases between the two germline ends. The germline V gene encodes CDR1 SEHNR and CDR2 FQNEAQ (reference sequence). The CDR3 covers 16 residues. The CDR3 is CASSLVAGTLYNEQFF. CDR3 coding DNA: TGTGCCAGCAGCTTAGTCGCGGGAACCCTCTACAATGAGCAGTTCTTC.

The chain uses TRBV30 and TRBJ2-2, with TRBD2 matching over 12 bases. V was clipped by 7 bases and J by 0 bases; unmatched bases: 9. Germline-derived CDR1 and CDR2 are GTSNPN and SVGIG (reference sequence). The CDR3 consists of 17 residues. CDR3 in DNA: TGTGCCTCAAAAGGACTAGCGGGGTCCGCGAACACCGGGGAGCTGTTTTTT. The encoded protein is CASKGLAGSANTGELFF.

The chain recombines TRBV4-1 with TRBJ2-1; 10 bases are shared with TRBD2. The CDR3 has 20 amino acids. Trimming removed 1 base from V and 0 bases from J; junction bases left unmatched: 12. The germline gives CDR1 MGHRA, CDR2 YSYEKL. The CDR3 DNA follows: TGCGCCAGCAGCCAAGCATATGGACTAGCGGAGAGAAGCTCCTACAATGAGCAGTTCTTC. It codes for CASSQAYGLAERSSYNEQFF.

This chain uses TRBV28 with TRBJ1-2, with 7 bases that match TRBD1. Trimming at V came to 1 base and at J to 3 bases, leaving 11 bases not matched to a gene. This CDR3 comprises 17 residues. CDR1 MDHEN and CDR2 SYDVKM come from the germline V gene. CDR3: CASSLFARQGPYYGYTF. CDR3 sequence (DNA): TGTGCCAGCAGTTTATTCGCCAGACAGGGTCCCTACTATGGCTACACCTTC.

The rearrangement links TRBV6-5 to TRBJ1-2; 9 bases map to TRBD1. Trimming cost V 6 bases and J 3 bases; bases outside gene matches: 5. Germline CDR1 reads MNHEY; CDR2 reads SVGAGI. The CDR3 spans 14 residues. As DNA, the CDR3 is TGTGCCAGCAGCGGGACAGGGATTGACTATGGCTACACCTTC. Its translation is CASSGTGIDYGYTF.

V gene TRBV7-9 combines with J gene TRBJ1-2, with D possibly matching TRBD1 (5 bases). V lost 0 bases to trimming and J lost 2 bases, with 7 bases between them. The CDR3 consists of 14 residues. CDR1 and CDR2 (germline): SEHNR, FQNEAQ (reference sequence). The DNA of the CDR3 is TGTGCCAGCAGCTTAGCGCAGGGAAACTATGGCTACACCTTC. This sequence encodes CASSLAQGNYGYTF.